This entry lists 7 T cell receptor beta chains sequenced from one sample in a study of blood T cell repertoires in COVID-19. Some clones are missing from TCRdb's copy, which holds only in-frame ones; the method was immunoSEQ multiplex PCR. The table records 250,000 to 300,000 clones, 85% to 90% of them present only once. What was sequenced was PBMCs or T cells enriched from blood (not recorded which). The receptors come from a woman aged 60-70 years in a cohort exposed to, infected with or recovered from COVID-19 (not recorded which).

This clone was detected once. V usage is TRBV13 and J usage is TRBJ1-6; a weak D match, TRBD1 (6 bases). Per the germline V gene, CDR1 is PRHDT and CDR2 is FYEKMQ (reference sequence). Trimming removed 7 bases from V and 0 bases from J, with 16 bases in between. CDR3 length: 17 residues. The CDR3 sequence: CASNQQGVSSYNSPLHF. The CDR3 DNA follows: TGTGCCAGCAACCAACAGGGAGTGAGCTCCTATAATTCACCCCTCCACTTT.

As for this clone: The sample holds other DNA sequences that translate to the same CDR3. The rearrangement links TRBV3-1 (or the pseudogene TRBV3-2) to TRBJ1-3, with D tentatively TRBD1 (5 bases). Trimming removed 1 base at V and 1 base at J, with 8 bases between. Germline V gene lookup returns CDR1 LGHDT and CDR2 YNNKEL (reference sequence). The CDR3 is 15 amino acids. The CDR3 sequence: CASSQVGGSGNTIYF. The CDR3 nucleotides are TGTGCCAGCAGCCAAGTCGGGGGATCTGGAAACACCATATATTTT.

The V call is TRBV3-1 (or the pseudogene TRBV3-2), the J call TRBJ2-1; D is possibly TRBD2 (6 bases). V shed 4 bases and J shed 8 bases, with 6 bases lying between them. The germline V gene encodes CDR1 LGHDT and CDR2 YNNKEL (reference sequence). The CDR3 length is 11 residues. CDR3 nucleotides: TGTGCCAGCAGCCGGGAGGATGAGCAGTTCTTC. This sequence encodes CASSREDEQFF.

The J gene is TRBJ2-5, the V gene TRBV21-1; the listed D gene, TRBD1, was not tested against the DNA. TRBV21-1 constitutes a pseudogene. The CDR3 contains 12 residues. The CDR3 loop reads CAKTGVEETQYF. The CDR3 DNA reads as TGTGCCAAGACAGGGGTTGAGGAGACCCAGTACTTC.

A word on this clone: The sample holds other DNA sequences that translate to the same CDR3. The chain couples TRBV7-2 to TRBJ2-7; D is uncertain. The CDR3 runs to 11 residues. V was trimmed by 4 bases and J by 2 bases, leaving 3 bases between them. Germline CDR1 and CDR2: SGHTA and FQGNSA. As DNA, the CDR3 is TGTGCCAGCAGCTCAGCCTACGAGCAGTACTTC. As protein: CASSSAYEQYF.

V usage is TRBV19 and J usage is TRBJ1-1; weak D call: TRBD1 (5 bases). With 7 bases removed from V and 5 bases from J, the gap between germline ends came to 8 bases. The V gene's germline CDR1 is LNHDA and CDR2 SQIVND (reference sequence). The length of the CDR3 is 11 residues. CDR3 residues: CASIRQTEAFF. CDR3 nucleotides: TGTGCCAGTATACGACAGACTGAAGCTTTCTTT.

This chain's CDR3 is CASSLLAESFEQYF. CDR3 DNA sequence: TGTGCCAGCAGCCTATTAGCGGAGTCTTTCGAGCAGTACTTC. The rearrangement links TRBV7-2 to TRBJ2-7; a weak D match, TRBD2 (6 bases). There are 14 residues in the CDR3. The germline gives CDR1 SGHTA, CDR2 FQGNSA. Trimming cost V 5 bases and J 6 bases, with 17 bases left between them.